This entry lists 2 T cell receptor beta chains sequenced from one sample in a study of regulatory T cells in long-lasting Graves disease (dated by TCRdb to about 2021). Interpreted using the paper, the time point label stands for: newly diagnosed GD, antithyroid drugs for less than 3 months. RNA was extracted from PBMCs in TRIzol for both TCR sequencing and RNA sequencing. Receptor libraries were prepared by multiplex PCR. This sample was sequenced with an Illumina HiSeq 4000. TCR beta libraries were built with iRepertoire HTBI primers and Arm-PCR amplification of CDR3 regions. TCRdb handled the public reads itself, with Q25 trimming in fastp and clone calling in MiXCR, and kept productive beta chains. For every CDR3 protein sequence, its rows merge into one entry that carries the most common genes and DNA. The sample table records fewer than 650,000 distinct CDR3 sequences; about 16% of these occur just once. The ten biggest clones cover 12% of the sample.

This same sample was also taken into another study, of T cells in Graves' hyperthyroidism and ophthalmopathy.

Sequenced here: peripheral blood mononuclear cells (PBMCs), sampled at new diagnosis, from a patient treated with antithyroid drugs. The receptors come from a man between 18 and 29 years old with Graves disease. Donor details come from another sample of the same person, matched by shared clones.

In DNA form, the CDR3 reads TGCGCCAGCAGCCTTAACGCGGGAGGCACAGATACGCAGTATTTT. Protein sequence: CASSLNAGGTDTQYF. The chain joins TRBV4-1 to TRBJ2-3, with TRBD2 matching over 7 bases. CDR1 MGHRA and CDR2 YSYEKL come from the germline V gene. The CDR3 has 15 amino acids. V dropped 4 bases and J dropped 1; count of bases not matched to a gene: 5.

This clonotype was seen a few times. The chain recombines TRBV19 with TRBJ1-2; no firm D call. Between the trimmed V and J ends, which lost 1 base and 2 bases, there was a span of 14 bases. The germline V gene encodes CDR1 LNHDA and CDR2 SQIVND (reference sequence). This CDR3 is 16 amino acids long. In nucleotides, the CDR3 is TGTGCCAGTAGTATAGGGCTGGGAATATTGAACTATGGCTACACCTTC. Protein product: CASSIGLGILNYGYTF.